The 15 T cell receptor beta chains below come from one sample, sequenced in a study of cytomegalovirus exposure and HLA in healthy donors (TCRdb year 2017). Library generation was performed with the immunoSEQ multiplex PCR assay. The multiplex PCR relied on a mix of 60 forward primers for TCR Vbeta segments and 13 reverse primers for TCR Jbeta segments. TCRdb provides this immuneACCESS table in a form limited to in-frame rearrangements. Some clones are lacking; in checked studies, under half of them reflect an unresolved V gene, and why the rest are absent is not known. The sample yields around 130,000 clones; 74% were counted once. Of the sample, around 5.5% falls within the top ten clones. Material for sequencing was PBMCs. The source is a woman in her forties or fifties in good health and CMV-seropositive.

The V call is TRBV25-1, the J call TRBJ2-1, with D possibly being TRBD2 (6 bases). V lost 4 bases and J lost 6, with 16 bases in between. There are 15 residues in the CDR3. Germline V lookup: CDR1 MGHDK, CDR2 SYGVNS. The CDR3 nucleotides read TGTGCCAGCAGTGCTAGCGACCTTGGGAGCAATGAGCAGTTCTTC. Its protein product is CASSASDLGSNEQFF.

This sequence joins TRBV4-3 and TRBJ1-2; 8 bases are a match to TRBD1. The germline V gene has CDR1 LGHNA and CDR2 YSLEER. This CDR3 has 13 amino acids. V was pared by 3 bases and J by 7 bases, with 4 bases of the junction left unmatched. The CDR3 region is CASSQDDRGGYTF. In DNA form, the CDR3 reads TGCGCCAGCAGCCAGGACGACAGGGGTGGCTACACCTTC.

This chain uses TRBV5-6 with TRBJ1-2; unclear D gene. The CDR3 spans 12 residues. V was clipped by 3 bases and J by 1 base, with 4 bases between them. The germline gives CDR1 SGHDT, CDR2 YYEEEE. The CDR3 DNA follows: TGTGCCAGCAGCTCACTTAACTATGGCTACACCTTC. As protein: CASSSLNYGYTF.

The CDR3 here is CASSPPTGSGTEAFF. In DNA, the CDR3 is TGTGCCAGCTCACCGCCAACAGGGTCGGGCACTGAAGCTTTCTTT. The J gene is TRBJ1-1, the V gene TRBV18, with a weak D call TRBD1 (6 bases). The CDR3 has 15 residues. Germline CDR1 and CDR2: KGHSH and LQKENI. V was shortened by 3 bases and J by 4 bases, with 15 bases between the two germline ends.

The genes are TRBV7-9 and TRBJ1-3; D unresolved. From germline, CDR1 is SEHNR and CDR2 FQNEAQ (reference sequence). The ends were cut back, 5 bases at V and 8 bases at J, with 7 bases in the middle. The CDR3 has 11 amino acids. CDR3 bases: TGTGCCAGCAGCATCGGAGACACCATATATTTT. Translation: CASSIGDTIYF.

V and J are TRBV5-1 and TRBJ2-3, with 12 bases lining up with TRBD2. The CDR3 extends over 16 amino acids. The V gene's germline CDR1 is SGHRS and CDR2 YFSETQ. After removal of 2 bases from V and 6 bases from J, the junction contained 7 bases not matched to a gene. CDR3 sequence (DNA): TGCGCCAGCAGCTTTAGGACTAGCGGGGTCGAGGATACGCAGTATTTT. Translated: CASSFRTSGVEDTQYF.

Concerning this clone: An end of the junction does not agree with germline; a read error may underlie this. The chain combines TRBV18 with TRBJ1-2, with TRBD1 matching over 11 bases. CDR3 length: 14 amino acids. In germline, CDR1 is KGHSH, CDR2 LQKENI. CDR3 bases: TGTGCCAGCTCGTCAAGATCGGACAGGGGGCTCTACCCCTTC. Its protein product is CASSSRSDRGLYPF.

The chain links TRBV18 to TRBJ1-6; D uncertain. CDR1 is KGHSH and CDR2 is LQKENI in the germline V gene. The V gene lost 8 bases and the J gene lost 9 bases, with 11 bases spanning the gap. This CDR3 region has 12 residues. In DNA form, the CDR3 reads TGTGCCAGCAATACAGTCGGTTCACCCCTCCACTTT. Its protein product is CASNTVGSPLHF.

This chain connects TRBV18 to TRBJ2-2, with D perhaps matching TRBD1 (6 bases). This CDR3 has 15 amino acids. The germline V gene has CDR1 KGHSH and CDR2 LQKENI. With 3 bases removed from V and 5 bases from J, the gap between germline ends came to 13 bases. The CDR3 loop is CASSPLPGETGELFF. The CDR3 coding sequence is TGTGCCAGCTCACCCCTACCAGGGGAGACCGGGGAGCTGTTTTTT. Variable domain in full (rest from reference TRBV18 and TRBJ2-2): NAGVMQNPRHLVRRRGQEARLRCSPMKGHSHVYWYRQLPEEGLKFMVYLQKENIIDESGMPKERFSAEFPKEGPSILRIQQVVRGDSAAYFCASSPLPGETGELFFGEGSRLTVL.

This clone appeared a single time. The chain links TRBV25-1 to TRBJ2-5, with TRBD2 identical over 7 bases. V was clipped by 3 bases and J by 7 bases; unmatched bases: 11. The CDR3 spans 15 residues. The germline V gene encodes CDR1 MGHDK and CDR2 SYGVNS. Here the CDR3 DNA reads TGTGCCAGCAGTGATTGGGGAGGGTTCACGTGGACCCAGTACTTC. This codes for CASSDWGGFTWTQYF.

This clone was counted a single time. The chain recombines TRBV7-8 with TRBJ1-1; weak D call: TRBD1 (5 bases). The V end was cut by 5 bases, the J end by 2 bases, with 12 bases between. The CDR3 is made up of 14 amino acids. Germline V gene lookup returns CDR1 SGHVS and CDR2 FQNEAQ. The CDR3 loop is CASSIDRANTEAFF. The CDR3 coding sequence is TGTGCCAGCAGCATCGACAGAGCCAACACTGAAGCTTTCTTT.

The rearrangement joins TRBV4-1 to TRBJ2-1; 8 nucleotides match TRBD2. The germline gives CDR1 MGHRA, CDR2 YSYEKL. CDR3 length: 16 amino acids. V dropped 1 base and J dropped 2; count of bases not matched to a gene: 4. The CDR3 DNA sequence: TGCGCCAGCAGCCAAGCGGGGGGGGCGGCCTACAATGAGCAGTTCTTC. Encoded protein: CASSQAGGAAYNEQFF.

The chain links TRBV27 to TRBJ2-2, with 9 bases lining up with TRBD2. With V trimmed by 10 bases and J by 7 bases, 7 bases remained unmatched. The germline V gene encodes CDR1 MNHEY and CDR2 SMNVEV (reference sequence). The CDR3 has 13 residues. The CDR3 bases are TGTGCCACCACCGCGGGAGGGAGCGGGGAGCTGTTTTTT. This encodes CATTAGGSGELFF.

This clone appeared once. The CDR3 DNA follows: TGTGCCAGCAGCCCTCTCCTCCCCTCGAGACAGCTTAATGAAAAACTGTTTTTT. Translated: CASSPLLPSRQLNEKLFF. The chain carries TRBV5-8 and TRBJ1-4; perhaps TRBD1 as D (5 bases). Deletions cut 4 bases from V and 4 bases from J, with 23 bases between. CDR1 is SGHTS, CDR2 YDEGEE, per germline. The CDR3 has 18 amino acids.

This clone appeared a few times. The rearrangement links TRBV6-1 to TRBJ2-7; TRBD1 aligns across 10 bases. V dropped 1 base and J dropped 2; count of bases not matched to a gene: 2. CDR3 size: 15 residues. Germline-derived CDR1 and CDR2 are MNHNS and SASEGT. The CDR3 DNA reads as TGTGCCAGCAGTGAAGATGGGACAGGGGCCTACGAGCAGTACTTC. Translation gives CASSEDGTGAYEQYF.